The rows below give T cell receptor beta chains drawn from one sample of a study of PD-1 blockade in classical Hodgkin lymphoma. Assay used: immunoSEQ multiplex PCR; TCRdb lists only in-frame clones, some missing. The sample gives fewer than 20,000 clones, over 80% of which show up once; approximately 1.2% is in the top ten. The source material was CD4+ T cells from blood. All receptors come from a human donor with classical Hodgkin lymphoma. Each CDR3 is given with its conserved first and last residue. D genes are given only for firm matches. Clone size is not always given. Where it is, it says once, few, many or a class for expanded clones.

clone_size d_call j_call v_call cdr3_aa cdr3_nt
- TRBD1 TRBJ1-2 TRBV19 CASSIARDSYGYTF TGTGCCAGTAGTATAGCCCGGGACAGCTATGGCTACACCTTC
few - TRBJ1-3 TRBV7-9 CASSLAEGLAIYF TGTGCCAGCAGCTTAGCGGAGGGGCTCGCCATATATTTT
- - TRBJ2-7 TRBV7-9 CASSLPGPSYEQYF TGTGCCAGCAGCTTGCCGGGTCCTTCCTACGAGCAGTACTTC
- - TRBJ1-2 TRBV5-4 CASSLSSGRNYGYTF TGTGCCAGCAGCTTGTCGTCAGGGAGGAACTATGGCTACACCTTC
- - TRBJ1-1 TRBV6-5 CASSYSVSLNTEAFF TGTGCCAGCAGTTACTCAGTCAGTTTGAACACTGAAGCTTTCTTT
- - TRBJ2-7 TRBV27 CASSFYLVGLVTLEQYF TGTGCCAGCAGTTTTTACCTTGTAGGCCTCGTAACTCTCGAGCAGTACTTC
- TRBD2 TRBJ2-1 TRBV5-4 CASSPGTSGYNEQFF TGTGCCAGCAGCCCGGGGACTAGCGGATACAATGAGCAGTTCTTC
once - TRBJ1-2 TRBV7-9 CASSPPPVGASNYGYTF TGTGCCAGCAGCCCACCCCCCGTAGGAGCCTCTAACTATGGCTACACCTTC
- - TRBJ2-2 TRBV7-3 CASSLGSYTGELFF TGTGCCAGCAGCTTAGGCAGCTACACCGGGGAGCTGTTTTTT
few TRBD1 TRBJ1-6 TRBV18 CASSPTGQGPPLHF TGTGCCAGCTCACCCACGGGACAGGGGCCGCCCCTCCACTTT
- - TRBJ2-7 TRBV2 CASSEAPGASYEQYF TGTGCCAGCAGTGAAGCCCCCGGGGCCTCCTACGAGCAGTACTTC
- - TRBJ2-1 TRBV27 CASSLGGLRGASEFF TGTGCCAGCAGTTTAGGGGGACTCCGGGGCGCGTCGGAGTTCTTC
- TRBD1 TRBJ2-7 TRBV6-6 CASRPGTAYEQYF TGTGCCAGCAGGCCCGGGACAGCCTACGAGCAGTACTTC
- TRBD1 TRBJ1-5 TRBV6-6 CASRGRGDQPQHF TGTGCCAGCAGAGGCAGGGGGGATCAGCCCCAGCATTTT
- - TRBJ2-7 TRBV9 CASSVTSGAEQYF TGTGCCAGCAGCGTAACATCTGGGGCCGAGCAGTACTTC
- - TRBJ2-5 TRBV11-2 CASSPRSETQYF TGTGCCAGCAGCCCACGATCGGAGACCCAGTACTTC
- TRBD1 TRBJ2-2 TRBV6-1 CASSARRGQSLTGELFF TGTGCCAGCAGTGCACGTCGGGGACAGAGCCTTACCGGGGAGCTGTTTTTT
- - TRBJ2-5 TRBV7-9 CASSSGPASAQRTQYF TGTGCCAGCAGCTCGGGTCCCGCCAGCGCTCAGCGGACCCAGTACTTC
- - TRBJ2-7 TRBV11-2 CASSLVPGYSYEQYF TGTGCCAGCAGCTTAGTCCCAGGCTACTCCTACGAGCAGTACTTC
- - TRBJ1-5 TRBV6-5 CASSITGKDQPQHF TGTGCCAGCAGTATTACAGGGAAGGATCAGCCCCAGCATTTT
- TRBD1 TRBJ1-1 TRBV7-3 CASSADRVGTEAFF TGTGCCAGCAGCGCAGACAGGGTTGGCACTGAAGCTTTCTTT
few - TRBJ2-7 TRBV4-2 CASSQDGGYEQYF TGTGCCAGCAGCCAAGATGGAGGATACGAGCAGTACTTC
- TRBD2 TRBJ2-3 TRBV11-3 CASSLTSGTPADTQYF TGTGCCAGCAGCTTAACCAGCGGGACTCCAGCAGATACGCAGTATTTT
- - TRBJ2-7 TRBV6-6 CASSYRGTHYEQYF TGTGCCAGCAGTTATCGAGGGACACATTACGAGCAGTACTTC
- - TRBJ1-5 TRBV6-4 CASSHGVWGDQPQHF TGTGCCAGCAGCCACGGGGTTTGGGGGGATCAGCCCCAGCATTTT
- - TRBJ2-6 TRBV19 CASSTTGSGANVLTF TGTGCCAGTAGTACGACTGGCTCTGGGGCCAACGTCCTGACTTTC
- - TRBJ1-1 TRBV6-5 CASSYSEQGFTEAFF TGTGCCAGCAGTTACTCAGAGCAGGGGTTCACTGAAGCTTTCTTT
- TRBD2 TRBJ2-5 TRBV7-3 CASSLLAGVGETQYF TGTGCCAGCAGCTTACTAGCGGGAGTTGGCGAGACCCAGTACTTC
- - TRBJ2-7 TRBV28 CASRSGPQREQYF TGTGCCAGCAGGTCCGGACCCCAACGCGAGCAGTACTTC
- - TRBJ2-7 TRBV28 CASRTSYEQYF TGTGCCAGCAGAACGTCCTACGAGCAGTACTTC
- - TRBJ1-1 TRBV19 CASSMNTEAFF TGTGCCAGTAGTATGAACACTGAAGCTTTCTTT
- TRBD2 TRBJ2-7 TRBV27 CASRRTSGDYEQYF TGTGCCAGCAGACGGACTAGCGGGGACTACGAGCAGTACTTC
few - TRBJ2-1 TRBV7-9 CASGVPSSLPYNEQFF TGTGCCAGCGGGGTCCCGAGCAGCCTCCCCTACAATGAGCAGTTCTTC